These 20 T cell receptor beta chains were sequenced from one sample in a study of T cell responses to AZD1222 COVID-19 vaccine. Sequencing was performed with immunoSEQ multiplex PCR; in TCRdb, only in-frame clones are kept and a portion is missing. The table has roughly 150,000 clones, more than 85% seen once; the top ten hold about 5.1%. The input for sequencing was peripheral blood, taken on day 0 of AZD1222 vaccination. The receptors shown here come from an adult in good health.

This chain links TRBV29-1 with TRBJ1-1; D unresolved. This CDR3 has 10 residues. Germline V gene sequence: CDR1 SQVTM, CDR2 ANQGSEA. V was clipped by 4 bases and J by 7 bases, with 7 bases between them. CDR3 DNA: TGCAGCGTTGTGATGGTTGAAGCTTTCTTT. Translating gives CSVVMVEAFF.

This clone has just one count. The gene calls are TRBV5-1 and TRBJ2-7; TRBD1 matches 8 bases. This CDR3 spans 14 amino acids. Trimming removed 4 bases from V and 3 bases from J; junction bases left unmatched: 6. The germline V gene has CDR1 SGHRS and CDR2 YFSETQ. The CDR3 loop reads CASSQKTGDYEQYF. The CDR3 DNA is TGCGCCAGCAGCCAAAAGACAGGGGACTACGAGCAGTACTTC.

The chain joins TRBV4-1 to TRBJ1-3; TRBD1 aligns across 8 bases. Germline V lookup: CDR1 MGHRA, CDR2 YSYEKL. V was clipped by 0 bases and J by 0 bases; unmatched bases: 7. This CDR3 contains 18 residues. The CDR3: CASSQEWGTGVSGNTIYF. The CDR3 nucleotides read TGCGCCAGCAGCCAAGAATGGGGGACAGGAGTCTCTGGAAACACCATATATTTT.

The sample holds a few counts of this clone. CDR3 sequence: CASSSRQGEGGYTF. The CDR3 coding sequence is TGTGCCAGCAGCTCCCGACAGGGGGAGGGTGGCTACACCTTC. The chain recombines TRBV13 with TRBJ1-2, with 9 bases lining up with TRBD1. The junction had 7 bases not matched to a gene; V was cut back by 4 bases and J by 7 bases. Germline CDR1 PRHDT, CDR2 FYEKMQ (reference sequence). CDR3 length: 14 amino acids.

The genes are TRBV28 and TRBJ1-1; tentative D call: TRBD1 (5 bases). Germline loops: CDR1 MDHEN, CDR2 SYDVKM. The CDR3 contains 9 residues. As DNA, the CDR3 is TGTACGGGGGGGACTGAAGCTTTCTTT. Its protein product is CTGGTEAFF.

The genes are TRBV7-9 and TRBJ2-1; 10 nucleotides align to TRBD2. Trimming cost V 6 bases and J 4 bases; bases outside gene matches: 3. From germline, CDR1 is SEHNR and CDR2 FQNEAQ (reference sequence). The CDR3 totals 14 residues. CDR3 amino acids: CASRGLADYNEQFF. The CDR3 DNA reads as TGTGCCAGCAGAGGACTAGCGGATTACAATGAGCAGTTCTTC.

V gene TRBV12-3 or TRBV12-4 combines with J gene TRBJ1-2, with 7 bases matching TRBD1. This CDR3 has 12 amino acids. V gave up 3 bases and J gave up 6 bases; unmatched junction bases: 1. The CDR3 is CASSLTGNGYTF. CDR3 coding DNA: TGTGCCAGCAGTTTGACAGGGAATGGCTACACCTTC.

In nucleotides, the CDR3 is TGTGCCAGCAGCCGTAGGAGCGGACAAGCCAAAAACATTCAGTACTTC. Residues: CASSRRSGQAKNIQYF. The chain has TRBV3-1 (or the pseudogene TRBV3-2) and TRBJ2-4, with D perhaps being TRBD1 or TRBD2 (5 bases each). Trimming shortened V by 4 bases and J by 0 bases, and 13 bases separated the two germline ends. CDR3 length: 16 residues. CDR1 LGHDT and CDR2 YNNKEL come from the germline V gene (reference sequence).

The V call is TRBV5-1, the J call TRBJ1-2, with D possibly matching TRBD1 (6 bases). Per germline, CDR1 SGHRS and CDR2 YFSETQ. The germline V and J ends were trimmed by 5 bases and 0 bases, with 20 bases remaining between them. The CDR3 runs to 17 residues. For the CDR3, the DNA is TGCGCCAGCAGTATTGGAGGACGGACAGCTACTAACTATGGCTACACCTTC. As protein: CASSIGGRTATNYGYTF.

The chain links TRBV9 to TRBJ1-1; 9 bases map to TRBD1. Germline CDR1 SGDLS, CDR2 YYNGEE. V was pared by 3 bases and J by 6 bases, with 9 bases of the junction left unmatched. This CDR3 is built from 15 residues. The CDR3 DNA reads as TGTGCCAGCAGCGATTACAGGGGGCGGTTCGCTGAAGCTTTCTTT. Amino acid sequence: CASSDYRGRFAEAFF.

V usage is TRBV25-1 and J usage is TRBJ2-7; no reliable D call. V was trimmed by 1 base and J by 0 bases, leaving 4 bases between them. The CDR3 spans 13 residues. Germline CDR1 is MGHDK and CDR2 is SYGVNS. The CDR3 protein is CASSEWSSYEQYF. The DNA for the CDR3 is TGTGCCAGCAGTGAATGGAGCTCCTACGAGCAGTACTTC.

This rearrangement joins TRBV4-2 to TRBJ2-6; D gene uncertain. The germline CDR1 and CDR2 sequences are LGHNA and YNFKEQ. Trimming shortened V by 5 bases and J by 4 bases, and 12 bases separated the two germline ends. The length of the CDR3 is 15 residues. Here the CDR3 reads CASSSQATGANVLTF. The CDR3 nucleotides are TGTGCCAGCAGCTCCCAGGCTACGGGGGCCAACGTCCTGACTTTC.

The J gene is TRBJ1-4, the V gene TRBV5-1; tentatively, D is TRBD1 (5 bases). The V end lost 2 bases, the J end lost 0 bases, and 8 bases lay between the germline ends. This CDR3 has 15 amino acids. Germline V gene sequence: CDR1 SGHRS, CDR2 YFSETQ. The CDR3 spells CASSFQGPTNEKLFF. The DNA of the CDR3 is TGCGCCAGCAGCTTCCAGGGCCCAACTAATGAAAAACTGTTTTTT.

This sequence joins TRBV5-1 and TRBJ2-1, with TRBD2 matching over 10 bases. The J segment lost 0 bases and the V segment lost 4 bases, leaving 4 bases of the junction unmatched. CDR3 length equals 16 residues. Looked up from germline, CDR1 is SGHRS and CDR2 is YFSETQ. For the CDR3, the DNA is TGCGCCAGCAGCCCAAGGACTAGCGGCTCCTACAATGAGCAGTTCTTC. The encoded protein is CASSPRTSGSYNEQFF.

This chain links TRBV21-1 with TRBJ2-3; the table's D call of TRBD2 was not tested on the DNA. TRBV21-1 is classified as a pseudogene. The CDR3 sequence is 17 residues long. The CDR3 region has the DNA TGTGCCAGCAGCTCCCCCCGGACTAGCGGTAGCACAGATACGCAGTATTTT. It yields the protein CASSSPRTSGSTDTQYF.

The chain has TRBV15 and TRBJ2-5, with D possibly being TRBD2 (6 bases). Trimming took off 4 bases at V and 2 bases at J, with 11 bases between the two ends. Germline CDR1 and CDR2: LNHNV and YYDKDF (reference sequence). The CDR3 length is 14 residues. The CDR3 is CATSILSGQETQYF. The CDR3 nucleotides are TGTGCCACCAGCATCCTTAGCGGACAAGAGACCCAGTACTTC.

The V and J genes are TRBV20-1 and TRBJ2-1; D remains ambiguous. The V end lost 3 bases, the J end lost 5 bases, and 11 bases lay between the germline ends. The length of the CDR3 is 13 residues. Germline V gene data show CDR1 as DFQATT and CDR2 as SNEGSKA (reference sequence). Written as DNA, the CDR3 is TGCAGTGCTAGTGAAACTACCGACAATGAGCAGTTCTTC. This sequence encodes CSASETTDNEQFF.

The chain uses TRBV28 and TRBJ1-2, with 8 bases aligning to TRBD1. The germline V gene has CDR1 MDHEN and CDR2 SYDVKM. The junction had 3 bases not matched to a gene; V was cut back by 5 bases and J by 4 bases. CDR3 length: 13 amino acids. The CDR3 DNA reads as TGTGCCAGCAGTGGACAGGGCACCTATGGCTACACCTTC. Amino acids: CASSGQGTYGYTF.

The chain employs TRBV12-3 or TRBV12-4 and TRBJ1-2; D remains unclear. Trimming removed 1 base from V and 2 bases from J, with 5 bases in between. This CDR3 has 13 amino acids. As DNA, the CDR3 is TGTGCCAGCAGTTTAGACGGAAACTATGGCTACACCTTC. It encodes CASSLDGNYGYTF.

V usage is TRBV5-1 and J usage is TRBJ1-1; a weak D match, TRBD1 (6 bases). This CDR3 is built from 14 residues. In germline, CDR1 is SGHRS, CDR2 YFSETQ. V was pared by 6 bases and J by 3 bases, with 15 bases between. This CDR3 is CASTRGSEYTEAFF. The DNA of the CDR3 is TGCGCCAGCACCAGGGGCTCGGAGTACACTGAAGCTTTCTTT.